The 8 T cell receptor beta chains reported below all come from one sample, sequenced in a study of cytomegalovirus exposure and HLA in healthy donors. Clones were read by immunoSEQ multiplex PCR, and TCRdb kept only the in-frame ones, dropping some. The sample records around 73,000 clones, about 90% being singletons. The specimen was PBMCs. Receptors were obtained from a woman younger than 35 in good health and CMV-seropositive.

The chain carries TRBV6-5 and TRBJ2-3, with TRBD2 matching 8 bases. This CDR3 region has 15 residues. Looked up from germline, CDR1 is MNHEY and CDR2 is SVGAGI. The V gene end was trimmed by 2 bases and the J gene end by 6 bases; junction bases not matched to a gene: 7. CDR3 coding DNA: TGTGCCAGCAGTTACCTCGGGGGGGCCTCCGATACGCAGTATTTT. As protein: CASSYLGGASDTQYF.

The chain is built from TRBV15 and TRBJ2-3; tentative D call: TRBD1 (6 bases). The CDR3 totals 12 residues. The V end was cut by 7 bases, the J end by 2 bases, with 7 bases between. CDR1 LNHNV and CDR2 YYDKDF come from the germline V gene (reference sequence). The CDR3: CATKGVTDTQYF. The CDR3 coding sequence is TGTGCCACCAAGGGGGTCACAGATACGCAGTATTTT.

This clone came up once. The J gene is TRBJ1-2, the V gene TRBV28, with unresolved D. V was pared by 2 bases and J by 3 bases, with 10 bases between. CDR3 length equals 14 residues. The V gene's germline CDR1 is MDHEN and CDR2 SYDVKM. The CDR3 DNA sequence: TGTGCCAGCAGTTTAAGGAGGTCAGACTATGGCTACACCTTC. Translation gives CASSLRRSDYGYTF.

This chain joins TRBV7-9 and TRBJ2-5; a possible D gene is TRBD1 (5 bases). The ends were cut back, 5 bases at V and 7 bases at J, with 14 bases in the middle. CDR1 is SEHNR, CDR2 FQNEAQ, per germline (reference sequence). This CDR3 comprises 13 residues. Here the CDR3 reads CASSPRGAGTQYF. The CDR3 nucleotides read TGTGCCAGCAGCCCACGTGGGGCAGGGACCCAGTACTTC.

This clone was observed once. This chain uses TRBV2 with TRBJ1-1, with TRBD1 as a possible D gene (5 bases). Looked up from germline, CDR1 is SNHLY and CDR2 is FYNNEI. Trimming took 4 bases from V and 4 from J, leaving 10 bases between them. The CDR3 covers 13 residues. The CDR3, as DNA: TGTGCCAGCAGTGCAGAAAGGGGCACTGAAGCTTTCTTT. Amino acid sequence: CASSAERGTEAFF.

The genes are TRBV7-8 and TRBJ1-1; no reliable D call. In germline, CDR1 is SGHVS, CDR2 FQNEAQ. There are 13 residues in the CDR3. V lost 1 base, J lost 6 bases, and 9 bases lay in between. The DNA of the CDR3 is TGTGCCAGCAGCTTAGAGCACGGGGCTGAAGCTTTCTTT. Amino acids: CASSLEHGAEAFF.

CDR3 sequence reads: CASSSRTERETQYF. CDR3 bases: TGTGCCAGCAGCTCCAGGACAGAAAGGGAGACCCAGTACTTC. This rearrangement joins TRBV7-9 to TRBJ2-5; possibly TRBD1 for D (6 bases). This CDR3 spans 14 amino acids. V shed 4 bases and J shed 5 bases, with 14 bases lying between them. Germline V gene sequence: CDR1 SEHNR, CDR2 FQNEAQ (reference sequence).

The rearrangement joins TRBV7-9 to TRBJ2-1; TRBD2 matches 9 bases. This CDR3 spans 16 amino acids. V was pared by 5 bases and J by 4 bases, with 9 bases of the junction left unmatched. From germline, CDR1 is SEHNR and CDR2 FQNEAQ (reference sequence). The DNA for the CDR3 is TGTGCCAGCAGCCCTCCCATGACTAGCGGATACAATGAGCAGTTCTTC. Translating it yields CASSPPMTSGYNEQFF.